This T cell receptor (beta chain) comes out of a study of tumor and adjacent non-tumor tissue in lung cancer. Study at large: Aged about 31 to 76 years, patients included 9 to 11 men and about five women with stage I to III disease.

The template was RNA from unsorted bulk tissue. Between August and November 2014, newly diagnosed, chemotherapy-naive lung cancer patients underwent thoracic surgery in China. Findings and caveats of the study: In normal lung, the top 100 clones were significantly more dominant than in tumor. Significantly higher TCR diversity was found in tumor than normal lung.

The CDR3 consists of 14 residues. Germline V gene sequence: CDR1 LNHDA, CDR2 SQIVND (reference sequence). V was clipped by 2 bases and J by 8 bases; unmatched bases: 6. A modified ARM-PCR protocol with three rounds of nested PCR amplified TCRbeta. A single record per CDR3 protein comes from TCRdb applying MiXCR to the multiplex PCR reads. The repertoire has around 86,000 distinct CDR3 sequences, 72% of them found once; the top ten carry roughly 9%. This clonotype was observed a few times. What it binds is unknown. This TCR was recovered from a woman in her forties with non-small cell lung cancer. Sequencing input: lung tumor tissue. The chain couples TRBV19 to TRBJ2-1, with 7 bases lining up with TRBD2. The CDR3 region is CASSISSGRDEQFF. DNA for the CDR3: TGTGCCAGTAGTATATCTTCTGGGAGGGATGAGCAGTTCTTC.